This entry lists 25 T cell receptor beta chains sequenced from one sample in a study of low-dose radiotherapy and immunotherapy resistance in tumors. TRAV- and TRBV-specific primers primed first-strand cDNA, covering alpha and beta chains. TCRs were amplified for around 20 PCR cycles with a constant-region primer and V-primer adapter. Via MiXCR, TCRdb re-called the reads, giving one row per CDR3 protein. This sample has 15,000 or so distinct CDR3 sequences, with under 60% found just once. These TCRs come from a human donor with advanced metastatic prostate, ovarian, gallbladder or colorectal cancer (not recorded which). This table probably holds off-target reads from a library built for another chain.

This clonotype has just a few counts. CDR3 bases: TGTGCCAGCAGCCAACGCGGGGGCACCTATGGCTACACCTTC. Translation gives CASSQRGGTYGYTF. V and J are TRBV7-3 and TRBJ1-2; TRBD1 is a possible D gene (6 bases). V gave up 5 bases and J gave up 4 bases, with 14 bases separating them. Per germline, CDR1 SGHTA and CDR2 FQGTGA. CDR3 length: 14 amino acids.

This sequence joins TRBV7-9 and TRBJ2-1; 8 bases align to TRBD2. CDR1 is SEHNR and CDR2 is FQNEAQ in the germline V gene (reference sequence). The CDR3 is 20 amino acids. V was clipped by 0 bases and J by 0 bases; unmatched bases: 13. In DNA, the CDR3 is TGTGCCAGCAGCTTAGCGCAGGTAGCGGGGCCGGCAGCCTCCTACAATGAGCAGTTCTTC. The encoded protein is CASSLAQVAGPAASYNEQFF.

The rearrangement links TRBV7-8 to TRBJ2-3; D not certain. The germline CDR1 and CDR2 sequences are SGHVS and FQNEAQ. Trimming cost V 5 bases and J 6 bases, with 6 bases left between them. The CDR3 covers 11 residues. In DNA, the CDR3 is TGTGCCAGCAGCAACATCGATACGCAGTATTTT. This codes for CASSNIDTQYF.

This chain links TRBV10-1 with TRBJ2-7; D ambiguous. V shed 2 bases and J shed 3 bases, with 14 bases lying between them. The length of the CDR3 is 15 residues. The germline gives CDR1 WNHNN, CDR2 SYGVQD (reference sequence). CDR3 nucleotides: TGCGCCAGCAGTGAGACTAAGGGTGCCCGCTACGAGCAGTACTTC. This codes for CASSETKGARYEQYF.

The chain recombines TRBV29-1 with TRBJ2-7; D assignment may be TRBD1 or TRBD2 (5 bases each). Germline V gene data show CDR1 as SQVTM and CDR2 as ANQGSEA. V gave up 6 bases and J gave up 2 bases, with 11 bases separating them. The CDR3 is 12 residues long. In DNA, the CDR3 is TGCAGCGTCGGGGACGACACCTACGAGCAGTACTTC. Its protein is CSVGDDTYEQYF.

This clonotype appeared once. The rearrangement uses TRBV4-1 and TRBJ2-1; 13 nucleotides agree with TRBD2. CDR3 length: 17 residues. The V and J ends lost 3 bases and 4 bases, in that order; junction bases with no gene match: 6. CDR1 and CDR2 from the germline V gene are MGHRA and YSYEKL. The CDR3 DNA reads TGCGCCAGCAGCCACTTTCGACTAGCGGGGGGATACAATGAGCAGTTCTTC. It is translated as CASSHFRLAGGYNEQFF.

In this sample, this clonotype is medium-sized (0.01 to 0.1%). This sequence joins TRBV28 and TRBJ2-7; a possible D gene is TRBD1 (6 bases). The length of the CDR3 is 15 residues. V was shortened by 5 bases and J by 0 bases, with 14 bases between the two germline ends. Germline V gives CDR1 MDHEN, CDR2 SYDVKM. The CDR3 sequence: CASSPGTPSSYEQYF. CDR3 coding DNA: TGTGCCAGCAGTCCCGGGACACCTAGCTCCTACGAGCAGTACTTC.

This clonotype appeared a few times. CDR3: CASSFPGQETQYF. As DNA, the CDR3 is TGTGCCAGCAGCTTCCCAGGGCAAGAGACCCAGTACTTC. The chain couples TRBV11-1 to TRBJ2-5; D might be TRBD1 (5 bases). V lost 3 bases and J 2 bases, leaving 7 bases between the germline ends. The length of the CDR3 is 13 residues. Per the germline V gene, CDR1 is SGHAT and CDR2 is FQDESV (reference sequence). Using reference TRBV11-1 and TRBJ2-5 for the parts outside the CDR3, the full variable domain is EAEVAQSPRYKITEKSQAVAFWCDPISGHATLYWYRQILGQGPELLVQFQDESVVDDSQLPKDRFSAERLKGVDSTLKIQPAELGDSAMYLCASSFPGQETQYFGPGTRLLVL.

The chain links TRBV28 to TRBJ2-2; a possible D gene is TRBD2 (5 bases). V lost 8 bases, J lost 8 bases, and 15 bases lay in between. The CDR3 consists of 13 residues. CDR1 is MDHEN and CDR2 is SYDVKM in the germline V gene. The CDR3 region is CASRLPPAGELFF. As DNA, the CDR3 is TGTGCCAGCCGACTACCCCCGGCTGGGGAGCTGTTTTTT.

This sequence joins TRBV29-1 and TRBJ1-5; the D gene is possibly TRBD1 (6 bases). From germline, CDR1 is SQVTM and CDR2 ANQGSEA. The CDR3 loop spans 12 amino acids. V was trimmed by 5 bases and J by 4 bases, leaving 9 bases between them. CDR3 amino acids: CSVKTGNQPQHF. The CDR3 nucleotides read TGCAGCGTTAAAACAGGGAATCAGCCCCAGCATTTT.

This sequence joins TRBV7-3 and TRBJ2-7, with D possibly TRBD2 on 6 matching bases. The CDR3 sequence is 13 residues long. CDR1 and CDR2 from the germline V gene are SGHTA and FQGTGA. V was clipped by 8 bases and J by 4 bases, with 15 bases between them. The CDR3 reads CASSGTPGYEQYF. The CDR3 DNA reads TGTGCCAGCTCCGGGACTCCCGGATACGAGCAGTACTTC.

This clonotype was counted only a few times. This chain joins TRBV6-6 and TRBJ2-7; 10 bases are a match to TRBD1. The germline V gene has CDR1 MNHNY and CDR2 SVGAGI (reference sequence). CDR3 size: 17 residues. Losses at the gene ends were 0 bases for V and 0 bases for J; bases not matched to a gene: 5. The CDR3 region is CASSYSQGQGSSYEQYF. DNA for the CDR3: TGTGCCAGCAGTTACTCCCAGGGACAGGGGAGCTCCTACGAGCAGTACTTC.

The V call is TRBV5-1, the J call TRBJ2-2; a weak D match, TRBD2 (6 bases). Per germline, CDR1 SGHRS and CDR2 YFSETQ. The CDR3 is 15 residues long. V was trimmed by 0 bases and J by 4 bases, leaving 10 bases between them. The CDR3: CASSLEGGPTGELFF. CDR3 nucleotides: TGCGCCAGCAGCTTGGAAGGAGGGCCCACCGGGGAGCTGTTTTTT.

The V call is TRBV7-8, the J call TRBJ2-3; D remains unclear. The CDR3 is 14 amino acids. Germline lookup yields CDR1 SGHVS and CDR2 FQNEAQ. The V gene lost 1 base and the J gene lost 1 base, with 6 bases spanning the gap. The DNA of the CDR3 is TGTGCCAGCAGCTTAGTAGTCCGCACAGATACGCAGTATTTT. Protein product: CASSLVVRTDTQYF.

V and J are TRBV6-5 and TRBJ2-7; TRBD1 matches at 9 bases. Germline assignment: CDR1 MNHEY and CDR2 SVGAGI. This CDR3 has 15 amino acids. Losses at the gene ends were 2 bases for V and 3 bases for J; bases not matched to a gene: 5. The CDR3 spells CASSYTGTGIYEQYF. The DNA for the CDR3 is TGTGCCAGCAGTTACACAGGGACAGGGATCTACGAGCAGTACTTC.

V is TRBV10-2 and J is TRBJ2-5; D is possibly TRBD1 (6 bases). From germline, CDR1 is WSHSY and CDR2 SAAADI. V lost 8 bases and J lost 4, with 14 bases in between. This CDR3 spans 13 amino acids. Here the CDR3 reads CASSTGNRETQYF. In DNA form, the CDR3 reads TGCGCCAGCTCCACAGGGAACAGAGAGACCCAGTACTTC.

J is TRBJ2-3 and V is TRBV12-3 or TRBV12-4; D assignment may be TRBD1 or TRBD2 (5 bases each). With 7 bases removed from V and 6 bases from J, the gap between germline ends came to 23 bases. The CDR3 spans 16 residues. The CDR3 loop is CASTATPGRNLDTQYF. The CDR3 region has the DNA TGTGCCAGCACTGCCACTCCGGGACGGAATTTGGATACGCAGTATTTT.

The chain is built from TRBV6-1 and TRBJ2-3; 10 positions agree with TRBD2. CDR3 size: 16 residues. Trimming removed 10 bases from V and 2 bases from J; junction bases left unmatched: 12. The germline V gene encodes CDR1 MNHNS and CDR2 SASEGT. This CDR3 is CATSKASGGFTDTQYF. The DNA of the CDR3 is TGTGCCACTTCTAAGGCTAGCGGGGGCTTCACAGATACGCAGTATTTT.

This clonotype has a handful of counts. This rearrangement joins TRBV10-3 to TRBJ2-3; TRBD2 matches at 9 bases. V lost 7 bases and J lost 1; bases outside the gene matches: 15. The germline CDR1 and CDR2 sequences are ENHRY and SYGVKD. The CDR3 is 18 amino acids. In DNA form, the CDR3 reads TGTGCCATCAAGGGTAGCGGGAGAAGTGGTGGTGGCACAGATACGCAGTATTTT. This codes for CAIKGSGRSGGGTDTQYF.

This clonotype has just a few counts. V and J are TRBV18 and TRBJ2-7; D is unresolved. CDR1 is KGHSH and CDR2 is LQKENI in the germline V gene. Between the trimmed V and J ends, which lost 1 base and 5 bases, there was a span of 6 bases. The length of the CDR3 is 12 residues. CDR3: CASSPQANEQYF. CDR3 coding DNA: TGTGCCAGCTCACCACAGGCCAACGAGCAGTACTTC.

The chain combines TRBV4-3 with TRBJ2-5, with 7 positions matching TRBD2. CDR1 is LGHNA, CDR2 YSLEER, per germline. CDR3 size: 16 residues. V shed 1 base and J 1 base; nucleotides not matched to a gene: 6. The CDR3 DNA sequence: TGCGCCAGCAGCCAAGTCGGCGGGGGTCTCCAAGAGACCCAGTACTTC. Amino acids: CASSQVGGGLQETQYF.

This clonotype was counted a few times. The chain links TRBV2 to TRBJ2-4; 8 bases fit TRBD2. After removal of 3 bases from V and 7 bases from J, the junction contained 5 bases not matched to a gene. The CDR3 loop spans 14 amino acids. Germline V gives CDR1 SNHLY, CDR2 FYNNEI. Here the CDR3 reads CASSDSGRGNIQYF. The CDR3 DNA is TGTGCCAGCAGTGATTCCGGGAGGGGCAACATTCAGTACTTC.

The J gene is TRBJ2-5, the V gene TRBV5-5, with 9 nucleotides matching TRBD1. Looked up from germline, CDR1 is SGHKS and CDR2 is YYEKEE (reference sequence). This CDR3 is 15 amino acids long. Trimming took 4 bases from V and 2 from J; bases not matched to a gene: 6. CDR3 sequence (DNA): TGTGCCAGCAGCACCGGGACAGGGCCTCAAGAGACCCAGTACTTC. Its protein product is CASSTGTGPQETQYF.

The chain recombines TRBV12-3 or TRBV12-4 with TRBJ1-2; TRBD1 is a possible D gene (5 bases). The CDR3 loop spans 16 amino acids. V shed 5 bases and J shed 2 bases, with 18 bases lying between them. The CDR3 DNA reads as TGTGCCAGCAGTACCCCGTGGGGGTACGGAAACTATGGCTACACCTTC. This encodes CASSTPWGYGNYGYTF.

V and J are TRBV5-4 and TRBJ2-4; D gene ambiguous. This CDR3 is 12 amino acids long. The germline CDR1 and CDR2 sequences are SGHNT and YYREEE (reference sequence). Deletions cut 4 bases from V and 6 bases from J, with 8 bases between. The CDR3 bases are TGTGCCAGCAGCACGGACGGAAACATTCAGTACTTC. Its protein is CASSTDGNIQYF.